This T cell receptor (beta chain) was documented in a study of human T cells and chemical hapten exposure. At least ten counts were recorded for this clonotype. TCRdb reprocessed the RACE reads via MiXCR and lists one record per CDR3 protein. The data contain under 120,000 distinct CDR3 sequences, roughly 9.6% of them singletons. Germline loops: CDR1 SGHNT, CDR2 YYREEE (reference sequence). The CDR3 runs 17 residues. The J segment lost 10 bases and the V segment lost 5 bases, leaving 23 bases of the junction unmatched. Stated time point: patch test 1, 2 weeks after DPC sensitization. Treatment in this sample: therapeutic diphenylcyclopropenone sensitization with weekly scalp DPC.

The chain employs TRBV5-4 and TRBJ2-5, with 7 nucleotides matching TRBD1. The receptor comes from a woman aged 40 to 50 with alopecia areata. Some clones in this sample may be carry-over from other donors' samples. The specimen was whole blood, collected in connection with sensitization to the hapten diphenylcyclopropenone (DPC). In DNA, the CDR3 is TGTGCCAGCAGTCCCTCAGCCATCGGACAGGTTAGGGGTGTCCAGTACTTC. Its translation is CASSPSAIGQVRGVQYF.